These 4 T cell receptor beta chains were all obtained from the same sample, sequenced in a study of blood T cell repertoires in COVID-19. Clones were read by immunoSEQ multiplex PCR, and TCRdb kept only the in-frame ones, dropping some. The sample lists approximately 98,000 clones; over 75% were seen once. The sample comprised peripheral blood. These receptors came from an elderly woman with acute or convalescent COVID-19.

The chain links TRBV7-8 to TRBJ2-1, with TRBD2 identical over 7 bases. CDR3 length equals 18 residues. Germline CDR1 reads SGHVS; CDR2 reads FQNEAQ. The ends lost 1 base at V and 3 bases at J; junction bases unmatched: 12. The CDR3 sequence: CASSLVRAQRGNYNEQFF. CDR3 nucleotides: TGTGCCAGCAGCTTAGTCAGGGCCCAGCGGGGAAACTACAATGAGCAGTTCTTC.

This chain links TRBV7-9 with TRBJ2-5; 8 positions match TRBD2. This CDR3 is built from 13 residues. After removal of 6 bases from V and 5 bases from J, the junction contained 5 bases not matched to a gene. CDR1 is SEHNR and CDR2 is FQNEAQ in the germline V gene (reference sequence). The CDR3 spells CASRGSGVETQYF. CDR3 in DNA: TGTGCCAGCAGGGGTAGCGGGGTCGAGACCCAGTACTTC.

V usage is TRBV10-3 and J usage is TRBJ2-3, with TRBD2 matching over 7 bases. Trimming removed 10 bases from V and 2 bases from J; junction bases left unmatched: 6. CDR3 length: 13 amino acids. Germline V gene data show CDR1 as ENHRY and CDR2 as SYGVKD. CDR3: CATSGGVTDTQYF. Here the CDR3 DNA reads TGTGCCACATCGGGGGGTGTCACAGATACGCAGTATTTT.

The chain carries TRBV7-8 and TRBJ1-1; no definite D call. The V end lost 1 base, the J end lost 8 bases, and 8 bases lay between the germline ends. Germline lookup yields CDR1 SGHVS and CDR2 FQNEAQ. The CDR3 sequence is 12 residues long. The CDR3, as DNA: TGTGCCAGCAGCTTAGAAGAGCCAGAAGCTTTCTTT. Translation: CASSLEEPEAFF.